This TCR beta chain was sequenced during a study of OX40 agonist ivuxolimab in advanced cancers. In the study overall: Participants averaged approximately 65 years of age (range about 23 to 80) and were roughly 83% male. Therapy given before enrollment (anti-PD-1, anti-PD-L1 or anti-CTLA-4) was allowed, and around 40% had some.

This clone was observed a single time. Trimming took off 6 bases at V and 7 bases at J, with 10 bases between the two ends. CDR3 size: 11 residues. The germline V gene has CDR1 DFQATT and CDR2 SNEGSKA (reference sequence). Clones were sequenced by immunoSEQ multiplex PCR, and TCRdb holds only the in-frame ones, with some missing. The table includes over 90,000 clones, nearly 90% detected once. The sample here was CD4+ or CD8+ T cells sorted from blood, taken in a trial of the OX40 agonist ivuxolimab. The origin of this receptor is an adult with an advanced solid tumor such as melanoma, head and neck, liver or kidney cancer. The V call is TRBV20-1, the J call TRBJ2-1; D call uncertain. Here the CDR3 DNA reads TGCAGTGCCTGGCGTTTAAATGAGCAGTTCTTC. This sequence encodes CSAWRLNEQFF.